This paragraph covers one T cell receptor (beta chain) sequence. These data belong to a study of blood T cell repertoires in COVID-19. Study background: Spain, Italy and the United States supplied samples that represented acute and convalescent COVID-19. Nucleic acid was either cDNA or gDNA, and it came from T cells, B-cell-depleted T cells, or PBMCs.

As processed by the authors: From reference gene primer amplification, estimates of nucleated cell counts were derived. The method was immunoSEQ multiplex PCR; TCRdb's version includes in-frame clones alone and lacks a portion of them. V, J and clone size were drawn from that table, and D and trimming were deduced from the DNA. The sample yields some 94,000 clones, 65% to 85% seen once. The junction had 10 bases not matched to a gene; V was cut back by 5 bases and J by 6 bases. This CDR3 is built from 16 residues. Germline loops: CDR1 MNHEY, CDR2 SMNVEV (reference sequence). The gene calls are TRBV27 and TRBJ1-6, with TRBD1 matching 7 bases. The sample was peripheral blood. The source is a man aged 70 or older with active or convalescent COVID-19. CDR3 amino acids: CASSPLDRDRNSPLHF. CDR3 nucleotide sequence: TGTGCCAGCAGTCCGCTAGACAGGGATCGTAATTCACCCCTCCACTTT.